The sequence of this T cell receptor beta chain was determined in a study of shared clonotypes between healthy human individuals. Replicate PCRs were loaded with approximately 300 ng DNA from unsorted PBMC, 30,000 or so T cell genomes. The table came from immunoSEQ multiplex PCR; TCRdb's copy has only in-frame clones and leaves some out. This table has around 500,000 clones, around 79% appearing once. At least ten counts were recorded for this clone. The study drew all its donors from Caucasian adults living in Nashville, Tennessee. Germline CDR1 is MNHNY and CDR2 is SVGAGI (reference sequence). There are 12 residues in the CDR3. V lost 5 bases, J lost 2 bases, and 7 bases lay in between.

The V call is TRBV6-6, the J call TRBJ2-7, with D perhaps TRBD1 (6 bases). The TCR was taken from a woman in her thirties or forties in good health. Some clones in this sample may be carry-over from other donors' samples. The sample was PBMCs. The CDR3 reads CASSRTAYEQYF. Here the CDR3 DNA reads TGTGCCAGCAGTAGGACAGCCTACGAGCAGTACTTC.